This T cell receptor beta chain came from a study of Ad26.COV2.S vaccination and SARS-CoV-2 variants. Treatment specified: approximately 18 received Ad26.COV2.S at low or high dose, single or two shots; roughly five received placebo; per-sample allocation not given. Day 63 following the first vaccine or placebo injection was when the samples were taken. Per the germline V gene, CDR1 is SGHAT and CDR2 is FQNNGV. The CDR3 loop spans 16 amino acids. The germline V and J ends were trimmed by 5 bases and 4 bases, with 17 bases remaining between them. Notes on the study in general: An underestimation of total T cell responses may have resulted from the TCR breadth and depth analyses.

TCRdb's table, derived via immunoSEQ multiplex PCR, lists solely in-frame clones and lacks some. The repertoire holds about 680,000 clones, with about 90% as singletons. Comment on this clone: The antigen remains undetermined.

The gene calls are TRBV11-2 and TRBJ2-2, with D perhaps given as TRBD1 or TRBD2 (6 bases each). The source is a person between 18 and 60 years old who received the Ad26.COV2.S COVID-19 vaccine or a placebo. Sample: peripheral blood, taken in a trial of Ad26.COV2.S vaccine versus placebo. CDR3 residues: CASSPTPGAPTGELFF. The CDR3 DNA follows: TGTGCCAGCAGCCCCACCCCGGGGGCGCCCACCGGGGAGCTGTTTTTT.